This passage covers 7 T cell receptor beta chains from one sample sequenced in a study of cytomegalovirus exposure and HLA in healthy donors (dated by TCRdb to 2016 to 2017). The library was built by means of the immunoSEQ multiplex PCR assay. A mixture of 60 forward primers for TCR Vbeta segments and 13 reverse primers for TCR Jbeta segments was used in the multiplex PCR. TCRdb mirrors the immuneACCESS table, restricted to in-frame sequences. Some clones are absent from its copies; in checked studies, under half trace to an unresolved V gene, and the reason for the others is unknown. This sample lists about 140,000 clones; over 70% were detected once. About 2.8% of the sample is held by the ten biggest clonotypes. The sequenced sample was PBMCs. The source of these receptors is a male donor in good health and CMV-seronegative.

CDR3 nucleotides: TGTGCCACCAGCAGAGATCAGGCAGGGATGAACACTGAAGCTTTCTTT. Its translation: CATSRDQAGMNTEAFF. This sequence joins TRBV15 and TRBJ1-1; TRBD1 is a possible D gene (5 bases). The CDR3 is 16 residues long. CDR1 is LNHNV and CDR2 is YYDKDF in the germline V gene (reference sequence). Trimming removed 0 bases at V and 0 bases at J, with 11 bases between.

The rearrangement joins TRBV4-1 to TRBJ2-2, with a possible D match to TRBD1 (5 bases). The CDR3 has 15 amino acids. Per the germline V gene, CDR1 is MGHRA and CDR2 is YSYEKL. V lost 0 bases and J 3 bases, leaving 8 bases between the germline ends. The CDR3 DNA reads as TGCGCCAGCAGCCAAGATGGGGCCTACACCGGGGAGCTGTTTTTT. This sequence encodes CASSQDGAYTGELFF.

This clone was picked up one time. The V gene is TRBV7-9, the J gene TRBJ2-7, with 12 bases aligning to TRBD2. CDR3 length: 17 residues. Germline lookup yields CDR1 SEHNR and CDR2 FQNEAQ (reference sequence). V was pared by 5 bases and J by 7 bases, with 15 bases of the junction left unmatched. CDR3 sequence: CASSRGLAGLFSGEQYF. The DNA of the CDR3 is TGTGCCAGCAGCCGCGGACTAGCGGGACTATTCTCTGGGGAGCAGTACTTC.

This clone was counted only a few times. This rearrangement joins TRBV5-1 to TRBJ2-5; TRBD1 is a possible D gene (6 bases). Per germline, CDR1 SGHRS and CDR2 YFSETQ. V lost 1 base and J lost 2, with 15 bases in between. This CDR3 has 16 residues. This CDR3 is CASSLRTAGVQETQYF. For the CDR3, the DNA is TGCGCCAGCAGCTTGCGGACAGCAGGAGTACAAGAGACCCAGTACTTC.

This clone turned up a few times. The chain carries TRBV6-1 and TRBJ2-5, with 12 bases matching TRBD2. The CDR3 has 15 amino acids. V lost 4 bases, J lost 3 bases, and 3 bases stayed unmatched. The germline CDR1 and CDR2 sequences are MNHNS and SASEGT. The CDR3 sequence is CASSGRLAGEETQYF. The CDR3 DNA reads TGTGCCAGCAGTGGAAGACTAGCGGGAGAAGAGACCCAGTACTTC.

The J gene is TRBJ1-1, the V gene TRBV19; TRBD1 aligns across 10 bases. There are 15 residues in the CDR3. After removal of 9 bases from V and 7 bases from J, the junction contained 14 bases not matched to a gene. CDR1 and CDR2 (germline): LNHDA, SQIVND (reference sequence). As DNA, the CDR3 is TGTGCCAGCCTTGGGACAGGGGTACGGGAAAATGAAGCTTTCTTT. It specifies CASLGTGVRENEAFF.

The CDR3 nucleotides are TGTGCCAGCAGTGTGGAGGACAGGGGAAGAGGCTACACCTTC. Residues: CASSVEDRGRGYTF. The rearrangement uses TRBV2 and TRBJ1-2; 9 bases align to TRBD1. Germline V gene data show CDR1 as SNHLY and CDR2 as FYNNEI. This CDR3 comprises 14 residues. The J segment lost 8 bases and the V segment lost 4 bases, leaving 8 bases of the junction unmatched.